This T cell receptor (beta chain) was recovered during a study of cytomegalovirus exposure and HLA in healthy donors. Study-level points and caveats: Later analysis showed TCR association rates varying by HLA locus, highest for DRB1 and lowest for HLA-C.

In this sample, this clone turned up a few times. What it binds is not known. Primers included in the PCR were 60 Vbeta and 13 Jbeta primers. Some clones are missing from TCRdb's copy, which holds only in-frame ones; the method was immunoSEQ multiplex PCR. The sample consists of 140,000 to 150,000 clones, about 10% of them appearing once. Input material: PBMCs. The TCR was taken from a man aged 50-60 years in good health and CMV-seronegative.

CDR3 nucleotide sequence: TGTGCCAGCAACAAAGGAGTCAGCTCCTACGAGCAGTACTTC. Translated: CASNKGVSSYEQYF. This chain joins TRBV7-8 and TRBJ2-7; D call uncertain. Between the trimmed V and J ends, which lost 7 bases and 0 bases, there was a span of 13 bases. The CDR3 length is 14 residues. The germline CDR1 and CDR2 sequences are SGHVS and FQNEAQ.